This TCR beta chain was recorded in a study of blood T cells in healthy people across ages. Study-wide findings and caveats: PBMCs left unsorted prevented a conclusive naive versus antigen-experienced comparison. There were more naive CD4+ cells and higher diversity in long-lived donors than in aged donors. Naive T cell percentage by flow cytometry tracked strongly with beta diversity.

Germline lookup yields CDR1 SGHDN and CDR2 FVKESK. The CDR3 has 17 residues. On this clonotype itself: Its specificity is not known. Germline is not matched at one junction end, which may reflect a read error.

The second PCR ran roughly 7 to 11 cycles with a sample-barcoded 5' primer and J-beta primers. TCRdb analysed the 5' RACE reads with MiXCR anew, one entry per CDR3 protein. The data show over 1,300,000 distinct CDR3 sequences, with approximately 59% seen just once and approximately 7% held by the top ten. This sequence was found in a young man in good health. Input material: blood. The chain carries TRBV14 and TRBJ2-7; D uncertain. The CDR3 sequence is CASSQDIAGAESYGQYF. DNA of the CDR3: TGTGCCAGCAGCCAAGACATCGCCGGCGCCGAGTCCTACGGGCAGTACTTC.